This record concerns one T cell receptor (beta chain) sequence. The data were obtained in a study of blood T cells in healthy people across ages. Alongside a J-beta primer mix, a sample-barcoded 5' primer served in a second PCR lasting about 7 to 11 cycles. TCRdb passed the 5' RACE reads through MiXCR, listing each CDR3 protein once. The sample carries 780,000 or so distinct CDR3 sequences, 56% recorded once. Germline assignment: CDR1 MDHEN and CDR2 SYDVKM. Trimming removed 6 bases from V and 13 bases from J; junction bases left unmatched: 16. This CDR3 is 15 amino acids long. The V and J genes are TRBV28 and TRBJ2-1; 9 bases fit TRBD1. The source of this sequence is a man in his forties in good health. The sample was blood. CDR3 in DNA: TGTGCCAGCAGCCTAAACCCGGACAGGGGCAGGGACCAGTTCTTC. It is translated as CASSLNPDRGRDQFF.